One and the same sample provided the 22 T cell receptor beta chains below, sequenced in a study of beta chain features in type 1 diabetes. Study-wide points: In all four CD4+ subsets, TCRB CDR3 length was significantly, moderately reduced in type 1 diabetes.

Sequenced material consisted of expressed TCRB transcripts (all of the isolated RNA was reverse transcribed). Sequencing was performed with immunoSEQ multiplex PCR; in TCRdb, only in-frame clones are kept and a portion is missing. The table lists fewer than 300,000 clones, 9.5% to 13% of them singletons. These receptors lack a known antigen. The sequenced material came from naive CD4+ T cells from blood. The origin of the receptors is a man aged 30 to 45 with type 1 diabetes.

The J gene is TRBJ2-7, the V gene TRBV6-1; 8 bases fit TRBD1. This CDR3 has 12 residues. CDR1 and CDR2 (germline): MNHNS, SASEGT. Losses at the gene ends were 7 bases for V and 4 bases for J; bases not matched to a gene: 3. The CDR3 is CASNGQGYEQYF. In DNA, the CDR3 is TGTGCCAGCAACGGACAGGGATACGAGCAGTACTTC.

This clone came up a few times. The J gene is TRBJ1-1, the V gene TRBV4-3; 9 nucleotides match TRBD1. The CDR3 extends over 17 amino acids. The junction had 14 bases not matched to a gene; V was cut back by 4 bases and J by 5 bases. Germline CDR1 LGHNA, CDR2 YSLEER. CDR3 coding DNA: TGCGCCAGCAGCCCCCCGGGACAGGGTCCCCCGCGGACTGAAGCTTTCTTT. This translates into CASSPPGQGPPRTEAFF.

This clone was detected a few times. The V call is TRBV5-1, the J call TRBJ2-4; 8 positions agree with TRBD1. In germline, CDR1 is SGHRS, CDR2 YFSETQ. The V gene end was trimmed by 3 bases and the J gene end by 8 bases; junction bases not matched to a gene: 7. The CDR3 loop spans 14 amino acids. The CDR3 DNA sequence: TGCGCCAGCAGCTCCCAGGGGGCGCGAGACATTCAGTACTTC. Protein: CASSSQGARDIQYF.

This clone appeared a few times. The sample has other DNA sequences that encode this CDR3 too. The chain uses TRBV7-2 and TRBJ2-3; D perhaps matches TRBD1 (5 bases). Trimming shortened V by 6 bases and J by 0 bases, and 10 bases separated the two germline ends. Germline loops: CDR1 SGHTA, CDR2 FQGNSA. The CDR3 loop spans 14 amino acids. Written as DNA, the CDR3 is TGTGCCAGCAGTTCAAGGGGTAGCACAGATACGCAGTATTTT. Its protein product is CASSSRGSTDTQYF.

This clone turned up a few times. V gene TRBV18 combines with J gene TRBJ2-5, with D possibly matching TRBD2 (6 bases). V was trimmed by 3 bases and J by 7 bases, leaving 21 bases between them. The CDR3 loop spans 16 amino acids. Germline V CDR1 and CDR2: KGHSH, LQKENI. In DNA form, the CDR3 reads TGTGCCAGCTCACCTCCCGGCGGCCCAGAGGGAGGGACCCAGTACTTC. Translation: CASSPPGGPEGGTQYF.

The V call is TRBV29-1, the J call TRBJ2-5; 7 bases match TRBD2. The CDR3 spans 12 residues. CDR1 is SQVTM and CDR2 is ANQGSEA in the germline V gene. The V and J ends lost 5 bases and 2 bases, in that order; junction bases with no gene match: 2. CDR3 nucleotide sequence: TGCAGCGTTTCTAGCGGACAAGAGACCCAGTACTTC. It is translated as CSVSSGQETQYF.

This clone has only a few counts. Germline is not matched at one junction end, which may reflect a read error. The chain has TRBV7-7 and TRBJ2-1; D is uncertain. The CDR3 is made up of 12 amino acids. Germline V gene sequence: CDR1 SSHAT, CDR2 FNYEAQ (reference sequence). The CDR3 reads CASSPGPGEQFF. The CDR3 region has the DNA TGTGCTAGCAGCCCAGGCCCCGGTGAGCAGTTCTTC.

This clone came up once. The chain joins TRBV9 to TRBJ2-3; maybe TRBD2 (6 bases). Trimming took off 0 bases at V and 5 bases at J, with 13 bases between the two ends. This CDR3 has 15 residues. Germline CDR1 is SGDLS and CDR2 is YYNGEE. The CDR3 protein is CASSVAGVTGDTQYF. CDR3 nucleotides: TGTGCCAGCAGCGTAGCGGGAGTGACCGGAGATACGCAGTATTTT.

The chain's CDR3 is CASSSLREVYNEQFF. The CDR3 DNA is TGTGCCAGCAGTTCTCTCAGAGAGGTATACAATGAGCAGTTCTTC. The chain is built from TRBV28 and TRBJ2-1, with D hard to call. V lost 4 bases and J 4 bases, leaving 14 bases between the germline ends. CDR1 and CDR2 from the germline V gene are MDHEN and SYDVKM. This CDR3 has 15 residues.

For the CDR3, the DNA is TGCGCCAGCAGCCTCGGACTAGCGGACTCTGGGGCCAACGTCCTGACTTTC. Translating it yields CASSLGLADSGANVLTF. The J gene is TRBJ2-6, the V gene TRBV4-3, with 10 positions matching TRBD2. The CDR3 runs 17 residues. Germline V gene lookup returns CDR1 LGHNA and CDR2 YSLEER. The V and J ends lost 4 bases and 0 bases, in that order; junction bases with no gene match: 3.

The chain recombines TRBV27 with TRBJ1-1; 8 bases are a match to TRBD1. CDR3 length: 15 amino acids. CDR1 is MNHEY, CDR2 SMNVEV, per germline (reference sequence). With V trimmed by 6 bases and J by 10 bases, 16 bases remained unmatched. The CDR3 sequence: CASSPTGATPFRAFF. The CDR3 nucleotides read TGTGCCAGCAGCCCGACAGGGGCGACCCCTTTCAGAGCTTTCTTT.

This clone turned up a few times. The chain recombines TRBV28 with TRBJ2-7; D is perhaps TRBD1 (6 bases). The CDR3 length is 15 residues. CDR1 MDHEN and CDR2 SYDVKM come from the germline V gene. Deletions cut 1 base from V and 4 bases from J, with 14 bases between. CDR3 sequence: CASSLFQGSGYEQYF. CDR3 DNA sequence: TGTGCCAGCAGTTTATTCCAGGGGTCGGGGTACGAGCAGTACTTC.

This clone showed up just a few times. The chain links TRBV19 to TRBJ1-2; tentative D call: TRBD1 (5 bases). Germline lookup yields CDR1 LNHDA and CDR2 SQIVND (reference sequence). The CDR3 covers 13 residues. V gave up 3 bases and J gave up 7 bases, with 12 bases separating them. This CDR3 is CASSIRDGGGYTF. CDR3 nucleotide sequence: TGTGCCAGTAGTATCCGGGACGGGGGTGGCTACACCTTC.

The chain is built from TRBV5-6 and TRBJ1-2; 7 bases are a match to TRBD1. V shed 4 bases and J 5 bases; nucleotides not matched to a gene: 14. From germline, CDR1 is SGHDT and CDR2 YYEEEE. The CDR3 spans 16 residues. CDR3: CASSRSIDDRVYGYTF. As DNA, the CDR3 is TGTGCCAGCAGCCGATCCATCGACGACAGGGTTTATGGCTACACCTTC.

This clone was counted a few times. V usage is TRBV7-2 and J usage is TRBJ2-2, with 11 bases aligning to TRBD1. CDR1 is SGHTA, CDR2 FQGNSA, per germline. The CDR3 has 16 residues. V lost 5 bases, J lost 5 bases, and 7 bases stayed unmatched. This CDR3 reads CASSPWTGGDTGELFF. In DNA, the CDR3 is TGTGCCAGCAGCCCTTGGACAGGGGGCGATACCGGGGAGCTGTTTTTT.

J is TRBJ2-3 and V is TRBV4-2; 7 bases align to TRBD2. The V gene's germline CDR1 is LGHNA and CDR2 YNFKEQ. The length of the CDR3 is 14 residues. V dropped 0 bases and J dropped 3; count of bases not matched to a gene: 0. The CDR3, as DNA: TGTGCCAGCAGCCAAGACGGGGGGACAGATACGCAGTATTTT. Amino acid sequence: CASSQDGGTDTQYF.

The table lists this clone with a count of one. The gene calls are TRBV6-5 and TRBJ2-7; D is uncertain. Trimming took off 0 bases at V and 7 bases at J, with 10 bases between the two ends. The CDR3 covers 13 residues. Germline V gene sequence: CDR1 MNHEY, CDR2 SVGAGI. This chain's CDR3 is CASSYSNSVEQYF. The CDR3 DNA reads as TGTGCCAGCAGTTACTCCAATTCGGTGGAGCAGTACTTC.

This clone was recorded a few times. J is TRBJ2-5 and V is TRBV7-9; D perhaps matches TRBD2 (5 bases). The CDR3 is made up of 14 amino acids. Deletions cut 5 bases from V and 4 bases from J, with 14 bases between. CDR1 SEHNR and CDR2 FQNEAQ come from the germline V gene (reference sequence). CDR3 in amino acids: CASSPSTSPETQYF. DNA of the CDR3: TGTGCCAGCAGCCCCAGCACTAGTCCAGAGACCCAGTACTTC.

This clone turned up a few times. V gene TRBV6-6 combines with J gene TRBJ2-7; D gene unclear. Germline lookup yields CDR1 MNHNY and CDR2 SVGAGI (reference sequence). CDR3 length: 15 residues. V was pared by 0 bases and J by 6 bases, with 15 bases between. The DNA of the CDR3 is TGTGCCAGCAGTTACTCCGAGAGCACCCTTGTCGAGCAGTACTTC. It encodes CASSYSESTLVEQYF.

The chain combines TRBV6-6 with TRBJ2-1; 8 positions match TRBD1. After removal of 5 bases from V and 7 bases from J, the junction contained 1 base not matched to a gene. Germline-derived CDR1 and CDR2 are MNHNY and SVGAGI (reference sequence). There are 12 residues in the CDR3. DNA of the CDR3: TGTGCCAGCAGTGACAGGGGAAATGAGCAGTTCTTC. Protein sequence: CASSDRGNEQFF.

This chain uses TRBV5-4 with TRBJ2-7; 12 nucleotides agree with TRBD1. Germline-derived CDR1 and CDR2 are SGHNT and YYREEE (reference sequence). Trimming removed 4 bases from V and 5 bases from J; junction bases left unmatched: 7. CDR3 length: 15 amino acids. As DNA, the CDR3 is TGTGCCAGCAGCCTCCGGGACAGGGGGCGCGACGAGCAGTACTTC. Its translation: CASSLRDRGRDEQYF.

The rearrangement joins TRBV28 to TRBJ2-7; D is perhaps TRBD2 (6 bases). V was trimmed by 10 bases and J by 3 bases, leaving 16 bases between them. Germline V gene sequence: CDR1 MDHEN, CDR2 SYDVKM. This CDR3 contains 13 residues. The CDR3 region is CAIVGAGIYEQYF. CDR3 in DNA: TGTGCCATCGTCGGGGCGGGGATCTACGAGCAGTACTTC.